These T cell receptor beta chains were read from a single sample in a study of T cells in Graves' hyperthyroidism and ophthalmopathy. One entry per CDR3 protein results from TCRdb running MiXCR on the multiplex PCR reads. The sample contains around 300,000 distinct CDR3 sequences, 20% to 25% of which appear only once. The sample was blood. The receptors originated from a young man with Graves' ophthalmopathy. Each CDR3 is given with its conserved first and last residue. Fields, in order: clone size, J gene, V gene, D gene, CDR3 protein, CDR3 DNA. The D gene is left open where the match is weak. Part of the rows lack a size; the others show once, few, many or a class for expanded clones.

- TRBJ2-1 TRBV19 - CASSIGRNEQFF TGTGCCAGTAGTATAGGGCGGAATGAGCAGTTCTTC
- TRBJ1-5 TRBV18 - CASSPNRDTPGGPQHF TGTGCCAGCTCACCCAATCGGGACACCCCAGGAGGGCCCCAGCATTTT
many TRBJ2-1 TRBV11-3 - CASSLSGGSSYNEQFF TGTGCCAGCAGCTTATCGGGCGGATCCTCCTACAATGAGCAGTTCTTC
few TRBJ2-3 TRBV28 - CASSTSMIPLSTDTQYF TGTGCCAGCAGCACCTCGATGATACCCCTTAGCACAGATACGCAGTATTTT
few TRBJ2-1 TRBV20-1 TRBD2 CSARDPSGRTFNEQFF TGCAGTGCTAGGGACCCTAGCGGGAGGACCTTCAATGAGCAGTTCTTC
few TRBJ2-3 TRBV2 - CASMGNPTDTQYF TGTGCCAGCATGGGGAACCCCACAGATACGCAGTATTTT
many TRBJ2-3 TRBV6-1 TRBD1 CASSRTGGLPTDTQYF TGTGCCAGCAGTCGGACAGGGGGCCTTCCTACAGATACGCAGTATTTT
- TRBJ1-4 TRBV29-1 - CSVSAGDREKLFF TGCAGCGTCTCGGCGGGGGATAGGGAAAAACTGTTTTTT
- TRBJ2-3 TRBV6-1 TRBD2 CASIPSGRTDTQYF TGTGCCAGCATCCCGAGCGGGAGGACAGATACGCAGTATTTT
- TRBJ1-2 TRBV28 - CASSFKGWRRGSNYGYTF TGTGCCAGCAGTTTTAAGGGCTGGAGGAGGGGAAGTAACTATGGCTACACCTTC
many TRBJ1-1 TRBV2 - CASKGQGGLRIAEAFF TGTGCCAGCAAGGGTCAGGGCGGGCTTCGGATCGCTGAAGCTTTCTTT
many TRBJ2-3 TRBV3-1 TRBD2 CASSQFGGSGDTQYF TGTGCCAGCAGCCAATTCGGCGGGAGCGGTGATACGCAGTATTTT
- TRBJ1-2 TRBV5-1 TRBD1 CASSLGLQGAGYTF TGCGCCAGCAGCTTGGGATTACAGGGGGCTGGCTACACCTTC
few TRBJ1-1 TRBV2 - CASITGPITEAFF TGTGCCAGCATTACAGGGCCCATCACTGAAGCTTTCTTT
many TRBJ2-4 TRBV11-2 TRBD1 CASRGTGGKNIQYF TGTGCCAGCAGGGGGACAGGGGGAAAAAACATTCAGTACTTC
few TRBJ2-3 TRBV27 TRBD2 CASSGELADTQYF TGTGCCAGCAGTGGGGAACTAGCGGATACGCAGTATTTT